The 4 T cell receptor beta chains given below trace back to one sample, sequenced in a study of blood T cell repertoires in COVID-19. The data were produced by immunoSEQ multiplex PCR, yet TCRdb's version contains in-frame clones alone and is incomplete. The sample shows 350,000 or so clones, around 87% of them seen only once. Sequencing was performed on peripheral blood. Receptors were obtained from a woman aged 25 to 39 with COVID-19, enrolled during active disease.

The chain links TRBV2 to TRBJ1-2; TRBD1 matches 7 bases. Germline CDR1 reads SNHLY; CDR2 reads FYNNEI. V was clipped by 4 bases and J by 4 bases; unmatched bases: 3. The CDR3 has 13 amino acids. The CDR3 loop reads CASSGGQLYGYTF. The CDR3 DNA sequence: TGTGCCAGCAGTGGGGGACAGCTCTATGGCTACACCTTC.

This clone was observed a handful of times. CDR3 loop: CASSIGRGNKEKLFF. The CDR3, as DNA: TGTGCCAGTAGTATAGGAAGGGGTAATAAGGAAAAACTGTTTTTT. This chain connects TRBV19 to TRBJ1-4, with D possibly TRBD1 on 5 matching bases. V lost 1 base and J lost 8, with 14 bases in between. The CDR3 spans 15 residues. Germline values: CDR1 LNHDA, CDR2 SQIVND (reference sequence). Together with reference TRBV19 and TRBJ1-4, the CDR3 gives the full variable domain: DGGITQSPKYLFRKEGQNVTLSCEQNLNHDAMYWYRQDPGQGLRLIYYSQIVNDFQKGDIAEGYSVSREKKESFPLTVTSAQKNPTAFYLCASSIGRGNKEKLFFGSGTQLSVL.

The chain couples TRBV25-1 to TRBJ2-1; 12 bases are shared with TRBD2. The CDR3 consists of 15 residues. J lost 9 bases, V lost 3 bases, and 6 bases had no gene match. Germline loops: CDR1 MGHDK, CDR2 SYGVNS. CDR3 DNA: TGTGCCAGCAGTGATATGACTAGCGGGAGCGTTGAGCAGTTCTTC. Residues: CASSDMTSGSVEQFF.

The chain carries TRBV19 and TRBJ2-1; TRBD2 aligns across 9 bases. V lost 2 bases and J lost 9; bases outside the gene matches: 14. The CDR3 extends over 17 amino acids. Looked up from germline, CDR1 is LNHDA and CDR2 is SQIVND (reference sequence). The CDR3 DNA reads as TGTGCCAGTAGTATACGGCTAGCGGGATCGGGTTCACGTGAGCAGTTCTTC. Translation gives CASSIRLAGSGSREQFF.